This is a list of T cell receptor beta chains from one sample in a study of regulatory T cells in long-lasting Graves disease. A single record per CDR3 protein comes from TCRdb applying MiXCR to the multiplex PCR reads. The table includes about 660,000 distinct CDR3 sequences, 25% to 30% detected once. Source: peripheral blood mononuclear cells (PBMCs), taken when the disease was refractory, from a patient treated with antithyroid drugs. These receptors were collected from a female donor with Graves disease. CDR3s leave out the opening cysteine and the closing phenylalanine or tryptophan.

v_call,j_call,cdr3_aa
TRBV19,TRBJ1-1,AGSYSGNTEAF
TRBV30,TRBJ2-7,AWTSSGPYEQY
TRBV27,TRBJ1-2,ASSLSRDPRRYGYT
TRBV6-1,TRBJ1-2,ASSPPVSGSDYT
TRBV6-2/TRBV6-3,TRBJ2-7,ASSYGLVESEQY
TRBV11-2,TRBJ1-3,ASSLLARGPGNTIY
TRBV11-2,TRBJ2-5,ASSLGVGPLGTTQY
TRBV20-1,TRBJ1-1,SALGEFTEAF
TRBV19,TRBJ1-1,ASSATRGTEAF
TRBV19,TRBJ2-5,ASSIQGLQETQY